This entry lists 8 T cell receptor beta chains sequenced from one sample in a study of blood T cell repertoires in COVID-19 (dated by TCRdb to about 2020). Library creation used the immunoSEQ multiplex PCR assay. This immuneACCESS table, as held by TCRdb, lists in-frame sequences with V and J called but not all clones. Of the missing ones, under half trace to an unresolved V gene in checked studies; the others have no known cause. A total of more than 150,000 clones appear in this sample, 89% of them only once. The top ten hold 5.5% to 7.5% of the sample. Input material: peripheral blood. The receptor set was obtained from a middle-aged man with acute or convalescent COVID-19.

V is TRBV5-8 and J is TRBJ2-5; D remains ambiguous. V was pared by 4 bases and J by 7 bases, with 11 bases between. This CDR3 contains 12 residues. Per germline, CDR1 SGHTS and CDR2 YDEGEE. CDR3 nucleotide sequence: TGTGCCAGCAGCCCTAAAACGGGGACCCAGTACTTC. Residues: CASSPKTGTQYF.

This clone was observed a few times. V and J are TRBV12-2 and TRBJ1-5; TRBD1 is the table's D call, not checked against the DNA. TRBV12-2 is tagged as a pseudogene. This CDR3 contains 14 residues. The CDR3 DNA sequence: TGTGCAAGTCGCCGACAGGGACGGAATCAGCCCCAGCATTTT. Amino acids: CASRRQGRNQPQHF.

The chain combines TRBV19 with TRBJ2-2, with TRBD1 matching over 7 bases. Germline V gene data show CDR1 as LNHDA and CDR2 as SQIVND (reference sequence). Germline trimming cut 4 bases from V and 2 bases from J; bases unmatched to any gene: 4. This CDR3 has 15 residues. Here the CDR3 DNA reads TGTGCCAGTAGTAATCCAGGGGGAAACACCGGGGAGCTGTTTTTT. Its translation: CASSNPGGNTGELFF.

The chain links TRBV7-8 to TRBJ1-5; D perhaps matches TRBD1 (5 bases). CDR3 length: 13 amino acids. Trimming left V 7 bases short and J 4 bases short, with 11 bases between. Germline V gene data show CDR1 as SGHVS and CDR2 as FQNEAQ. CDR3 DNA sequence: TGTGCCAGCACCAGACAGTTAAATCAGCCCCAGCATTTT. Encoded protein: CASTRQLNQPQHF.

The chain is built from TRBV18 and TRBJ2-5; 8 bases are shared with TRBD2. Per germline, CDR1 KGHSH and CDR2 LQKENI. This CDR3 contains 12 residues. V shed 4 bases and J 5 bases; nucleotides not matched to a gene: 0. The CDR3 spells CASSLAGETQYF. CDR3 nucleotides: TGTGCCAGCTCACTAGCGGGGGAGACCCAGTACTTC. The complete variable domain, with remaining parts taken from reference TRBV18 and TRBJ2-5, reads NAGVMQNPRHLVRRRGQEARLRCSPMKGHSHVYWYRQLPEEGLKFMVYLQKENIIDESGMPKERFSAEFPKEGPSILRIQQVVRGDSAAYFCASSLAGETQYFGPGTRLLVL.

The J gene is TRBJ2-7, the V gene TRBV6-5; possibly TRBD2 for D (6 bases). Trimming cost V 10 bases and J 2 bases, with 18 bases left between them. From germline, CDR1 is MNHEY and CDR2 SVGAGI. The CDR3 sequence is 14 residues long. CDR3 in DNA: TGTGCCACCGTCGCGGGGTCCACTACCTACGAGCAGTACTTC. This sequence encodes CATVAGSTTYEQYF.

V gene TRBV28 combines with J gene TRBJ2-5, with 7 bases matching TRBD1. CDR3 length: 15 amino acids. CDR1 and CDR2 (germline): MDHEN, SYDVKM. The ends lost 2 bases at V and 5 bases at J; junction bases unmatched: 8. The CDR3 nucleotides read TGTGCCAGCAGTTTACGGACAGGCGGAGTGGAGACCCAGTACTTC. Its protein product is CASSLRTGGVETQYF.

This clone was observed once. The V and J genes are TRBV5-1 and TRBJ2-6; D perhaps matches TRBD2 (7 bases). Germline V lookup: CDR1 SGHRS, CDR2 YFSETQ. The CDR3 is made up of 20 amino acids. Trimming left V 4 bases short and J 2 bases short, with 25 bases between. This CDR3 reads CASSPTTGRGAGTGANVLTF. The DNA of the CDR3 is TGCGCCAGCAGCCCAACGACTGGACGGGGGGCGGGGACTGGGGCCAACGTCCTGACTTTC.